Given below is one T cell receptor (beta chain) in context. Its specific antigen is unknown. No base quality information exists; no much larger clone differs at one position. The trial excluded patients who had a history of autoimmune disease or who were on systemic immunosuppression. Peripheral blood for TCR sequencing was collected from all dose cohorts at baseline, on cycle 4 day 1, and on cycle 7 day 1. Samples came from an open-label, multicenter, first-in-human phase I dose-escalation trial of ivuxolimab. Adults with locally advanced or metastatic head and neck squamous cell, hepatocellular, melanoma or renal cell carcinoma were enrolled in the trial. Before TCR sequencing, CD4+ T cells and CD8+ T cells were sorted from peripheral blood as separate populations. Genomic DNA was isolated from the sorted cells so that the TCRbeta CDR3 region could be sequenced. The immunoSEQ Assay was used for sequencing of TCRbeta CDR3 regions. Drawn from immuneACCESS, this table holds only the in-frame rearrangements with V and J called that TCRdb kept. Clones are partly lost; checked studies trace under half to an unresolved V gene and leave the rest unexplained. This sample comprises fewer than 100,000 clones, around 80% of them detected only once. The leading ten clones occupy about 0.44% of the sample.

The germline V gene (reference sequence) gives CDR1 as DFQATT and CDR2 as SNEGSKA. V is pruned by 3 bases and J by 6 bases, leaving 1 base of the junction without a gene match. CDR3 length: 11 amino acids, cysteine to phenylalanine. Of all the DNA, just the CDR3 is kept, 33 bases in frame from base 1. This sample stems from a study of OX40 agonist ivuxolimab in advanced cancers. With respect to the entire study: Ivuxolimab was an agonistic, fully human IgG2 monoclonal antibody directed against OX40 (CD134), a costimulatory receptor. Intravenous ivuxolimab was administered to patients every 2 weeks at six dose levels: 0.01, 0.1, 0.3, 1.5, 3 and 10 mg/kg. Of the approximately 53 patients in dose escalation, around 19 had hepatocellular carcinoma, around 15 had melanoma, 9 had renal cell carcinoma and 9 had head and neck cancer. In the dose-escalation cohort, more than 75% of patients were male, and the mean age was roughly 60 years, with a range of roughly 20 to 85. Prior anti-PD-1, anti-PD-L1 or anti-CTLA-4 therapy was permitted, and approximately 42% of dose-escalation patients had received checkpoint inhibitors. Partial responses were achieved by three dose-escalation patients, of whom one had hepatocellular carcinoma and two had cutaneous melanoma. The purpose of peripheral TCRbeta sequencing was to test whether ivuxolimab changed TCR sequence diversity and led to clonal T-cell expansion. The paper describes the monotherapy dose-escalation part (N of about 54 patients) of the phase I trial of ivuxolimab.

General study outcomes and caveats: Antigen specificity was not determined for the clonally expanded peripheral T cells. In the 0.1-3.0 mg/kg groups, partial responders had among the lowest normalized peripheral clonal expansion, particularly in CD8+ T cells. After ivuxolimab, expanded clones were on average more numerous among CD8+ T cells than among CD4+ T cells. Low levels of normalized T-cell clonal expansion were also seen in some patients who did not respond. At doses of 0.1 to 3.0 mg/kg, clonal expansion of both CD4+ and CD8+ T cells in blood was seen between baseline and week 6.

Recombination linked TRBV20-1 to TRBJ1-2; 7 of the junction bases match TRBD1. Material: CD4+ or CD8+ T cells sorted from blood, obtained in a trial of the OX40 agonist ivuxolimab. This clonotype was obtained from an adult with an advanced solid tumor such as melanoma, head and neck, liver or kidney cancer. CDR3 region: CSARTGNGYTF. The sequence in DNA is TGCAGTGCTAGGACAGGGAATGGCTACACCTTC.